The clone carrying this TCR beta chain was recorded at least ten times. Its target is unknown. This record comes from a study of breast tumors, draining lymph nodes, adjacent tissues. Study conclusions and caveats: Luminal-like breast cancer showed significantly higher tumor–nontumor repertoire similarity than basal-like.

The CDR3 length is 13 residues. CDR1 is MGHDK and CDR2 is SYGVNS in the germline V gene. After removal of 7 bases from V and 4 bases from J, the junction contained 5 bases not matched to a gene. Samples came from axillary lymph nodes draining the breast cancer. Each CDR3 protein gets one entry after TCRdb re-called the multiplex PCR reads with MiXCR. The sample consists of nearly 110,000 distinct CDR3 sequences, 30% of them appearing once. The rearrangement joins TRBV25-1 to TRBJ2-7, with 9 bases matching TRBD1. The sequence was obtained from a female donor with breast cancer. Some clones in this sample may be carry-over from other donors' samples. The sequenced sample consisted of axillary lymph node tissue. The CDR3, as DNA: TGTGCCAGCAACTCGGGACAGGGTTACGAGCAGTACTTC. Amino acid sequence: CASNSGQGYEQYF.